Shown below are 25 T cell receptor beta chains from a single sample sequenced in a study of breast tumors, draining lymph nodes, adjacent tissues. TCRdb fed the multiplex PCR reads into MiXCR, producing one record per CDR3 protein. The sample holds about 35,000 distinct CDR3 sequences; 36% are singletons and the top ten take around 9.9%. Source material: breast tumor tissue. These receptor sequences come from a female donor with breast cancer. Some clones in this sample may be carry-over from other donors' samples.

This clonotype has a handful of counts. CDR3 bases: TGTGCCGGGACTAGCGGGAGAAGCACAGATACGCAGTATTTT. This gives the protein CAGTSGRSTDTQYF. The rearrangement links TRBV5-4 to TRBJ2-3; TRBD2 matches 14 bases. The germline CDR1 and CDR2 sequences are SGHNT and YYREEE (reference sequence). Trimming at V came to 10 bases and at J to 0 bases, leaving 1 base not matched to a gene. The length of the CDR3 is 14 residues.

This clonotype was seen ten or more times. The J gene is TRBJ2-1, the V gene TRBV12-3 or TRBV12-4; D gene unclear. The V and J ends lost 0 bases and 9 bases respectively, with 9 bases between them. The CDR3 runs 13 residues. The CDR3 reads CASSLAGSFEQFF. The DNA of the CDR3 is TGTGCCAGCAGTTTAGCCGGTAGTTTTGAGCAGTTCTTC.

On this clonotype: This may be a read error, as it is one base from a much larger clone. The chain combines TRBV12-3 or TRBV12-4 with TRBJ2-1, with D perhaps matching TRBD1 or TRBD2 (5 bases each). This CDR3 is built from 15 residues. The CDR3 loop reads CGSSARGPPPNEQFF. CDR3 coding DNA: TGTGGCAGCAGTGCCCGGGGCCCCCCGCCGAATGAGCAGTTCTTC.

Ten or more counts support this clonotype. The J gene is TRBJ2-7, the V gene TRBV6-6; 8 bases map to TRBD1. With 5 bases clipped from V and 0 bases from J, the junction kept 6 bases outside the gene matches. CDR3 length equals 15 residues. The germline gives CDR1 MNHNY, CDR2 SVGAGI (reference sequence). CDR3 sequence: CASSPGTGFSYEQYF. CDR3 nucleotides: TGTGCCAGCAGTCCCGGGACAGGTTTCTCCTACGAGCAGTACTTC.

This clonotype was seen repeatedly, ten times or more. The gene calls are TRBV29-1 and TRBJ2-5, with TRBD2 matching over 12 bases. V dropped 5 bases and J dropped 2; count of bases not matched to a gene: 9. Germline loops: CDR1 SQVTM, CDR2 ANQGSEA. There are 16 residues in the CDR3. This CDR3 is CSVRDGLAGPQETQYF. CDR3 sequence (DNA): TGCAGCGTTAGGGATGGACTAGCGGGACCTCAAGAGACCCAGTACTTC.

The sample holds many counts of this clonotype. The chain is built from TRBV29-1 and TRBJ1-2; tentative D call: TRBD1 (6 bases). The V gene's germline CDR1 is SQVTM and CDR2 ANQGSEA. V dropped 3 bases and J dropped 7 bases, with 24 bases sitting between them. The length of the CDR3 is 16 residues. The CDR3 DNA reads as TGCAGCGTTGAGCTGAGTTTACCGGGGGCAGGAGGTGGCTACACCTTC. Protein: CSVELSLPGAGGGYTF.

By sample share, this clonotype is medium-sized. V is TRBV14 and J is TRBJ2-7, with D hard to call. With 3 bases removed from V and 10 bases from J, the gap between germline ends came to 13 bases. The CDR3 runs to 12 residues. Germline assignment: CDR1 SGHDN and CDR2 FVKESK. The CDR3 DNA reads TGTGCCAGCAGCCAGGCTGGCTCTGGTCAGTACTTC. Protein sequence: CASSQAGSGQYF.

This clonotype has a count of ten or more. This rearrangement joins TRBV20-1 to TRBJ2-5; TRBD2 matches 8 bases. Germline V gene lookup returns CDR1 DFQATT and CDR2 SNEGSKA (reference sequence). This CDR3 is 13 amino acids long. The V segment lost 3 bases and the J segment 1 base; nucleotides outside the gene matches: 1. The CDR3 DNA sequence: TGCAGTGCTAGCGGGAGGGGCCAAGAGACCCAGTACTTC. Translating gives CSASGRGQETQYF.

This chain uses TRBV15 with TRBJ2-7; TRBD2 matches 12 bases. Germline CDR1 and CDR2: LNHNV and YYDKDF (reference sequence). V gave up 2 bases and J gave up 0 bases; unmatched junction bases: 2. This CDR3 comprises 16 residues. For the CDR3, the DNA is TGTGCCACCAGCAGACCGGGACTAGCGGGCTCCTACGAGCAGTACTTC. Its translation is CATSRPGLAGSYEQYF.

This clonotype appeared a few times. The V and J genes are TRBV19 and TRBJ1-1, with a tentative D call TRBD1 (5 bases). Germline CDR1 and CDR2: LNHDA and SQIVND (reference sequence). Trimming cost V 4 bases and J 5 bases, with 14 bases left between them. The CDR3 covers 14 residues. CDR3 nucleotides: TGTGCCAGTAGTACGGGACTCATTCATACTGAAGCTTTCTTT. Its protein product is CASSTGLIHTEAFF.

This clonotype appeared many times. The rearrangement joins TRBV2 to TRBJ1-6; the D gene is possibly TRBD1 (6 bases). CDR1 is SNHLY and CDR2 is FYNNEI in the germline V gene. This CDR3 is built from 15 residues. Trimming removed 1 base at V and 6 bases at J, with 10 bases between. DNA of the CDR3: TGTGCCAGCAGTGAAGTTAACAGGGTTAATTCACCCCTCCACTTT. It codes for CASSEVNRVNSPLHF.

This chain joins TRBV5-1 and TRBJ2-5; D perhaps matches TRBD1 (6 bases). The CDR3 contains 16 residues. The germline CDR1 and CDR2 sequences are SGHRS and YFSETQ. Between the trimmed V and J ends, which lost 9 bases and 5 bases, there was a span of 26 bases. The CDR3: CATLRDRNFRGETQYF. The CDR3 nucleotides are TGCGCCACCCTCCGGGACCGCAATTTTAGGGGGGAGACCCAGTACTTC. Complete variable domain (other parts from reference TRBV5-1 and TRBJ2-5): KAGVTQTPRYLIKTRGQQVTLSCSPISGHRSVSWYQQTPGQGLQFLFEYFSETQRNKGNFPGRFSGRQFSNSRSEMNVSTLELGDSALYLCATLRDRNFRGETQYFGPGTRLLVL.

A word on this clonotype: A much larger clone lies a single base off, so this may be a read error. The chain joins TRBV5-1 to TRBJ2-3; 12 bases are shared with TRBD2. Germline CDR1 SGHRS, CDR2 YFSETQ. The CDR3 totals 16 residues. As DNA, the CDR3 is TGCGCCAGCAGCTGGGCGACTAGCGGGAGTACAGATTCGCAGTATTTT. It specifies CASSWATSGSTDSQYF.

This sequence joins TRBV20-1 and TRBJ2-5; D ambiguous. The V end lost 5 bases, the J end lost 0 bases, and 7 bases lay between the germline ends. The CDR3 covers 12 residues. The germline gives CDR1 DFQATT, CDR2 SNEGSKA (reference sequence). The DNA of the CDR3 is TGCAGTGCTGTGCACCACCAAGAGACCCAGTACTTC. This gives the protein CSAVHHQETQYF.

This clonotype was counted many times. The V and J genes are TRBV5-1 and TRBJ1-4; D perhaps matches TRBD1 (6 bases). V lost 0 bases, J lost 7 bases, and 13 bases lay in between. The V gene's germline CDR1 is SGHRS and CDR2 YFSETQ. This CDR3 contains 15 residues. The CDR3 DNA reads TGCGCCAGCAGCTTGGACGGGGGGGCCCCTGAAAAACTGTTTTTT. This codes for CASSLDGGAPEKLFF.

The sample holds many counts of this clonotype. The V and J genes are TRBV5-6 and TRBJ2-5, with 14 bases matching TRBD2. Losses at the gene ends were 0 bases for V and 5 bases for J; bases not matched to a gene: 0. This CDR3 region has 15 residues. Looked up from germline, CDR1 is SGHDT and CDR2 is YYEEEE. CDR3 nucleotides: TGTGCCAGCAGCTTGGGGACTAGCGGGAGGGAGACCCAGTACTTC. As protein: CASSLGTSGRETQYF.

This clonotype was observed many times. The J gene is TRBJ1-2, the V gene TRBV12-3 or TRBV12-4; D is undetermined. The germline V and J ends were trimmed by 4 bases and 4 bases, with 4 bases remaining between them. There are 11 residues in the CDR3. CDR3 nucleotides: TGTGCCAGCAGTTCCCGCTATGGCTACACCTTC. This gives the protein CASSSRYGYTF.

This clonotype showed up many times. This chain uses TRBV10-3 with TRBJ2-1, with TRBD2 as a possible D gene (5 bases). The germline V and J ends were trimmed by 2 bases and 14 bases, with 10 bases remaining between them. Germline V lookup: CDR1 ENHRY, CDR2 SYGVKD. The CDR3 contains 11 residues. The CDR3 region is CAISEGRAEFF. In DNA, the CDR3 is TGTGCCATCAGTGAGGGGAGAGCGGAGTTCTTC.

This clonotype was counted a few times. It may be a read error: a sequence one base away is much more abundant. The genes are TRBV19 and TRBJ2-1, with D possibly TRBD2 on 5 matching bases. The CDR3 is 18 residues long. CDR1 is LNHDA and CDR2 is SQIVND in the germline V gene (reference sequence). As DNA, the CDR3 is TGTGCCAATAGTATAGTCCACATTGGGGTTGGAGGATACAATGAGCAGTTCTTC. It encodes CANSIVHIGVGGYNEQFF.

In its sample, this clonotype was seen a few times. This chain connects TRBV5-6 to TRBJ2-3; TRBD2 is a possible D gene (6 bases). V was cut by 0 bases and J by 5 bases, with 19 bases left in between. Germline CDR1 SGHDT, CDR2 YYEEEE. The CDR3 is made up of 17 amino acids. DNA for the CDR3: TGTGCCAGCAGCTTGGGATTTGAGGGAGGTCGGGGAGATACGCAGTATTTT. Its protein product is CASSLGFEGGRGDTQYF.

The sample holds many counts of this clonotype. The chain employs TRBV6-2 or TRBV6-3 and TRBJ1-6, with TRBD1 matching 7 bases. After removal of 6 bases from V and 7 bases from J, the junction contained 9 bases not matched to a gene. This CDR3 spans 15 amino acids. Germline loops: CDR1 MNHEY, CDR2 SVGEGT. The CDR3 nucleotides read TGTGCCAGCAGCTTTGCCGGGACAGCGAATTCACCCCTCCACTTT. As protein: CASSFAGTANSPLHF.

This clonotype was counted a few times. This rearrangement joins TRBV4-2 to TRBJ2-2, with D uncertain. Trimming took off 6 bases at V and 2 bases at J, with 10 bases between the two ends. There are 14 residues in the CDR3. CDR1 is LGHNA, CDR2 YNFKEQ, per germline. The CDR3 DNA follows: TGTGCCAGCAGGCGAGATTCCAACACCGGGGAGCTGTTTTTT. Translated, it gives CASRRDSNTGELFF.

The J gene is TRBJ2-7, the V gene TRBV28; 7 bases align to TRBD1. CDR3 length: 14 amino acids. Germline values: CDR1 MDHEN, CDR2 SYDVKM. V lost 7 bases and J lost 0; bases outside the gene matches: 6. As DNA, the CDR3 is TGTGCCAGCACCCGGACAGGACCCTCCTACGAGCAGTACTTC. The encoded protein is CASTRTGPSYEQYF.

This clonotype showed up just a few times. The J gene is TRBJ2-3, the V gene TRBV19; 9 bases match TRBD1. The V segment lost 5 bases and the J segment 5 bases; nucleotides outside the gene matches: 8. There are 15 residues in the CDR3. The V gene's germline CDR1 is LNHDA and CDR2 SQIVND (reference sequence). CDR3 loop: CASSATGGGLDTQYF. CDR3 coding DNA: TGTGCCAGTAGTGCGACAGGGGGGGGCTTAGATACGCAGTATTTT.

This clonotype showed up many times. V usage is TRBV2 and J usage is TRBJ1-4; the match to TRBD1 covers 8 bases. The CDR3 runs 15 residues. Trimming took 6 bases from V and 7 from J; bases not matched to a gene: 10. Germline lookup yields CDR1 SNHLY and CDR2 FYNNEI. CDR3 protein: CASRRLGQDGEKLFF. CDR3 in DNA: TGTGCCAGCAGGCGACTGGGACAGGACGGTGAAAAACTGTTTTTT.